Here is one T cell receptor (beta chain) with its context. The V gene's germline CDR1 is SGHNT and CDR2 YENEEA. With V trimmed by 5 bases and J by 4 bases, 15 bases remained unmatched. CDR3 size: 19 residues. Here immunoSEQ multiplex PCR was the method, and the copy in TCRdb shows in-frame clones only, minus some. The sample comprises some 74,000 clones, roughly 92% of which are singletons, and over 3.5% rests with the top ten. The data derive from a study of T cell changes during pregnancy in multiple sclerosis. The TCR comes from a female donor in good health, enrolled as a control in a pregnancy study. This material consisted of peripheral blood, taken after pregnancy. The V gene is TRBV11-3, the J gene TRBJ2-2; 11 nucleotides agree with TRBD2. CDR3: CASSPSLAGGSLFTGELFF. In DNA form, the CDR3 reads TGTGCCAGCAGCCCCAGCCTAGCGGGGGGATCGCTTTTCACCGGGGAGCTGTTTTTT.